This T cell receptor (beta chain) originates from a study of cytomegalovirus exposure and HLA in healthy donors. J was trimmed by 5 bases and V by 4 bases; bases with no gene match: 6. Germline V CDR1 and CDR2: MNHEY, SMNVEV (reference sequence). This CDR3 has 16 amino acids. The PCR was carried out with 60 Vbeta primers and 13 Jbeta primers. Assay: immunoSEQ multiplex PCR; the TCRdb copy retains only in-frame clones and omits some. The sample consists of about 250,000 clones, nearly 95% of them appearing once. The origin of this receptor is a girl aged 2 to 10 in good health and CMV-seronegative. The sample taken for sequencing was PBMCs. This chain joins TRBV27 and TRBJ2-2; 11 nucleotides agree with TRBD1. The CDR3 sequence: CASSSGQGVTTGELFF. The CDR3 coding sequence is TGTGCCAGCAGTTCGGGACAGGGGGTGACAACCGGGGAGCTGTTTTTT.